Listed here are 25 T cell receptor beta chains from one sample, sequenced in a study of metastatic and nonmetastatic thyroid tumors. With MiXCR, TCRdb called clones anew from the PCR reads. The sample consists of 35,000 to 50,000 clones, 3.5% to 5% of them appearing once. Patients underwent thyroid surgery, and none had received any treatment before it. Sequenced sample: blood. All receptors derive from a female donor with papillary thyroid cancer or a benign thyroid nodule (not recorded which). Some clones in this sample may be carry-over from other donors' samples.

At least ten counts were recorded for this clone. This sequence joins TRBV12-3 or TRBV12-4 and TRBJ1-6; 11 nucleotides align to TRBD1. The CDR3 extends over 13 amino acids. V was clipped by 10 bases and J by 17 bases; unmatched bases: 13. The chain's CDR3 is CAKGQGARRLFHF. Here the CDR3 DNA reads TGTGCCAAAGGACAGGGGGCCCGACGTTTGTTCCACTTT.

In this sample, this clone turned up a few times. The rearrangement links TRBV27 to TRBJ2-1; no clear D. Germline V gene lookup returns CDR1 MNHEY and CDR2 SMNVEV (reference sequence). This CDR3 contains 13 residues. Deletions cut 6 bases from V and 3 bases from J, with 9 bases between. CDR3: CASRYDFYNEQFF. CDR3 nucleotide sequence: TGTGCCAGCAGGTACGACTTCTACAATGAGCAGTTCTTC.

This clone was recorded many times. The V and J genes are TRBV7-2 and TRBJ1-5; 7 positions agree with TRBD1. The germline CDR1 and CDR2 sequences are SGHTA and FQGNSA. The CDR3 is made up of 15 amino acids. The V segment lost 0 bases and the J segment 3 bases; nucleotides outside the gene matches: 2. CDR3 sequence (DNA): TGTGCCAGCAGCTTAGCGACAGGGTCCAATCAGCCCCAGCATTTT. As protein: CASSLATGSNQPQHF.

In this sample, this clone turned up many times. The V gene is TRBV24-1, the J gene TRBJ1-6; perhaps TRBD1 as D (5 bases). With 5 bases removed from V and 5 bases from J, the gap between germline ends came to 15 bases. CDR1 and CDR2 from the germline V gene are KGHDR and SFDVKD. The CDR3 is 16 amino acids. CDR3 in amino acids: CATSARRAGHNSPLHF. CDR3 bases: TGTGCCACCAGTGCGAGGAGGGCGGGGCATAATTCACCCCTCCACTTT.

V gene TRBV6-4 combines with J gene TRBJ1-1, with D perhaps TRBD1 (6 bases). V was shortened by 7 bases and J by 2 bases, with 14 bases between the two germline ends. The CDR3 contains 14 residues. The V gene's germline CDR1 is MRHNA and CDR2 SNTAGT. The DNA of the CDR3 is TGTGCCAGCATTAAGGACAGCCTTAACACTGAAGCTTTCTTT. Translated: CASIKDSLNTEAFF.

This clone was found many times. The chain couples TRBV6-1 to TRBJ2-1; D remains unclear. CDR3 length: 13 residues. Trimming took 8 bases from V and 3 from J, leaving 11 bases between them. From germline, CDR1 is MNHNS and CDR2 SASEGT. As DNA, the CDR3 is TGTGCCAGCGCCCTAGGAAGCTACAATGAGCAGTTCTTC. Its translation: CASALGSYNEQFF.

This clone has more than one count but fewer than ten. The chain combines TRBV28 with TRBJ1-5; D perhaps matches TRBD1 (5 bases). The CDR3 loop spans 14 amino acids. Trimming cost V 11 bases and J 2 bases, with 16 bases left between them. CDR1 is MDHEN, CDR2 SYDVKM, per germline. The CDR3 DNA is TGTGCCGGCATCCAGGGATGGGGCAATCAGCCCCAGCATTTT. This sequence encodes CAGIQGWGNQPQHF.

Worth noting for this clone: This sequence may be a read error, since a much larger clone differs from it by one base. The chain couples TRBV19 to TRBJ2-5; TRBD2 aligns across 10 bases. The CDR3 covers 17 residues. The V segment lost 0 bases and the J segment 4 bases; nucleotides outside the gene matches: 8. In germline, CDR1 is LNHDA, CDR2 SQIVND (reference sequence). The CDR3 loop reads CASSIDTPSGSRETQYF. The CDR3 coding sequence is TGTGCCAGTAGTATAGATACACCTAGCGGGAGTAGAGAGACCCAGTACTTC.

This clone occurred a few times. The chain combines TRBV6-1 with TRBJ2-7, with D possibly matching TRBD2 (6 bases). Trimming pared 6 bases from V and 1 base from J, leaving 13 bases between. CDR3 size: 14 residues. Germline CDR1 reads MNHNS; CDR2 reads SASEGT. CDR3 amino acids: CASSWGGGSYEQYF. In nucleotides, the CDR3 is TGTGCCAGCAGCTGGGGAGGAGGTTCCTACGAGCAGTACTTC.

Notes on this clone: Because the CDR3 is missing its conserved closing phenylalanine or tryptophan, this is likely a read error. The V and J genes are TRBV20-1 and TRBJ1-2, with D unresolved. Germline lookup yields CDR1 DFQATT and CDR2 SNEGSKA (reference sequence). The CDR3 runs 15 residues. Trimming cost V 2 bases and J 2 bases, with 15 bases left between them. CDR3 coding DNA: TGCAGTGCTAGATCCACAACGGCTCAAAACTATGGCTACACCCTC. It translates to CSARSTTAQNYGYTL.

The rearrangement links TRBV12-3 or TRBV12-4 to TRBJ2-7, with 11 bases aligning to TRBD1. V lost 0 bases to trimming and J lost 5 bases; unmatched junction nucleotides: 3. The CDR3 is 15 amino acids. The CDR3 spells CASSLARTGGDEQYF. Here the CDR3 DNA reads TGTGCCAGCAGTTTAGCTAGGACAGGGGGCGACGAGCAGTACTTC.

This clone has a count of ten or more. Written as DNA, the CDR3 is TGTGCCACAACAAATGGGGGGGGTTCGATCGGGGAGCTGTTTTTT. This translates into CATTNGGGSIGELFF. The J gene is TRBJ2-2, the V gene TRBV25-1; 7 bases map to TRBD2. This CDR3 has 15 residues. In germline, CDR1 is MGHDK, CDR2 SYGVNS. The V and J ends lost 10 bases and 7 bases, in that order; junction bases with no gene match: 15. Filled out from reference TRBV25-1 and TRBJ2-2, the complete variable domain reads EADIYQTPRYLVIGTGKKITLECSQTMGHDKMYWYQQDPGMELHLIHYSYGVNSTEKGDLSSESTVSRIRTEHFPLTLESARPSHTSQYLCATTNGGGSIGELFFGEGSRLTVL.

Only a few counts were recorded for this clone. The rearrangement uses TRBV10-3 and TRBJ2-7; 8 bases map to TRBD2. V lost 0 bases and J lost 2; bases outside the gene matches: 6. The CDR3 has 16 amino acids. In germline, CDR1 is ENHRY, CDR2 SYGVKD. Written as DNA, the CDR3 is TGTGCCATCAGTGAGTCTTTGGTAGCGGGACCCTACGAGCAGTACTTC. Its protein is CAISESLVAGPYEQYF.

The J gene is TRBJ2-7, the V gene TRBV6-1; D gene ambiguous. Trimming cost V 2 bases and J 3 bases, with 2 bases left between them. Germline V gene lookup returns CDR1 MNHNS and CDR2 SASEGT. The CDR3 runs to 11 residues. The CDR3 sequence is CASSELYEQYF. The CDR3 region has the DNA TGTGCCAGCAGTGAACTCTACGAGCAGTACTTC.

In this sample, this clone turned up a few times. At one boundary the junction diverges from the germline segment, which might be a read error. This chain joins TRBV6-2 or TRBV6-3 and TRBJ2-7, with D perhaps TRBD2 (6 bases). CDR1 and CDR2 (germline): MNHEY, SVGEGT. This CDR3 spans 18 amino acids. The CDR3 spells CASSYSSSGRENSYVQYF. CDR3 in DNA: TGTGCCAGCAGTTACTCGAGTAGTGGTCGGGAGAACTCCTACGTGCAGTACTTC.

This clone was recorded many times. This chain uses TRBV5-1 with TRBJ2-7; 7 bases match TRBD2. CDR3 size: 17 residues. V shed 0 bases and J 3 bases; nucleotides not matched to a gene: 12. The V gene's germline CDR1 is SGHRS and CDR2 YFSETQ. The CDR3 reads CASSLGSGTGTNYEQYF. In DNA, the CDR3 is TGCGCCAGCAGCTTGGGTTCGGGAACCGGGACTAACTACGAGCAGTACTTC.

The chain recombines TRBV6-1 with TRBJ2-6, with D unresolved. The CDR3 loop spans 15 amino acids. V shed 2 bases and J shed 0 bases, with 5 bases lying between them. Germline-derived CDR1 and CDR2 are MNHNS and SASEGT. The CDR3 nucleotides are TGTGCCAGCAGTGAACAGTCCTCTGGGGCCAACGTCCTGACTTTC. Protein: CASSEQSSGANVLTF.

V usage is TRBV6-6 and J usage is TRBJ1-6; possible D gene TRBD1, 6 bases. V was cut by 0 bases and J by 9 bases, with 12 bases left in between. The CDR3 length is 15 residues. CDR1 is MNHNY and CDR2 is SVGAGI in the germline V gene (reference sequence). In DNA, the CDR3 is TGTGCCAGCAGTTACTCCCGACAGGCAGGTTCACCCCTCCACTTT. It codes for CASSYSRQAGSPLHF.

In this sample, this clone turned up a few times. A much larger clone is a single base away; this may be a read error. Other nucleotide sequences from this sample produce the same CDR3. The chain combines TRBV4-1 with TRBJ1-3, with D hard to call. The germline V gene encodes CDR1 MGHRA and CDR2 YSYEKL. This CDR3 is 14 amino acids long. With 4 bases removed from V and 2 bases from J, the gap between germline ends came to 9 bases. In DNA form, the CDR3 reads TGCGCCAGCAGCCCAGAGGAGGCTGGAAACACCATATATTTT. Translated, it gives CASSPEEAGNTIYF.

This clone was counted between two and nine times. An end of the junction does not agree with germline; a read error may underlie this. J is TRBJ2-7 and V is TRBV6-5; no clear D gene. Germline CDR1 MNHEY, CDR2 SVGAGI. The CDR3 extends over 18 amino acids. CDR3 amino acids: CASTYSNSAPRALNEQYF. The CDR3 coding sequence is TGTGCCAGCACTTACTCGAATTCGGCCCCCAGAGCACTCAACGAGCAGTACTTC.

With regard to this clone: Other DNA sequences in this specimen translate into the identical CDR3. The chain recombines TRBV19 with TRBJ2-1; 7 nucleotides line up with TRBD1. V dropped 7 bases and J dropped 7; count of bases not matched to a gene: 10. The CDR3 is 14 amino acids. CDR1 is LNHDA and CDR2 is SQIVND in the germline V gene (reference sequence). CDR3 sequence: CASTGTGDYNEQFF. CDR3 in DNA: TGTGCCAGTACAGGTACAGGGGATTATAATGAGCAGTTCTTC. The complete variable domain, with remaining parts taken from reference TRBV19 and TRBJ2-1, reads DGGITQSPKYLFRKEGQNVTLSCEQNLNHDAMYWYRQDPGQGLRLIYYSQIVNDFQKGDIAEGYSVSREKKESFPLTVTSAQKNPTAFYLCASTGTGDYNEQFFGPGTRLTVL.

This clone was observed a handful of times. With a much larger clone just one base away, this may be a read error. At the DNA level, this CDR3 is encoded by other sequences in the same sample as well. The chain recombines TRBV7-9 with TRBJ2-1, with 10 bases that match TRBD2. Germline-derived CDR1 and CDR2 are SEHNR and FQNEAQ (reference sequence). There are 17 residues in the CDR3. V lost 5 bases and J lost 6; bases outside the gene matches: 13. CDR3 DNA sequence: TGTGCCAGCAGCCACGCACGGACTAGCGGTAATGTCAATGAGCAGTTCTTC. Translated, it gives CASSHARTSGNVNEQFF.

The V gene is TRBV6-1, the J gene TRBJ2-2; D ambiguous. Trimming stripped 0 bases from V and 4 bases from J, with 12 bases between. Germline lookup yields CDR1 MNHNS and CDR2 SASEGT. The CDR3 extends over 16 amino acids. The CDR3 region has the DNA TGTGCCAGCAGTGAAGCGTGGGAACCTGGCACCGGGGAGCTGTTTTTT. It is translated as CASSEAWEPGTGELFF.

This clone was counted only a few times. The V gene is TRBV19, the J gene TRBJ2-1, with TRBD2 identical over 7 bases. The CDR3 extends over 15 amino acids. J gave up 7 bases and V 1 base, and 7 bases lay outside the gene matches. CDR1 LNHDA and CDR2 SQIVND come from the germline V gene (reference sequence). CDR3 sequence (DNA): TGTGCCAGTAGTATAGCGGGGGAGGGGTGGAATGAGCAGTTCTTC. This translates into CASSIAGEGWNEQFF.

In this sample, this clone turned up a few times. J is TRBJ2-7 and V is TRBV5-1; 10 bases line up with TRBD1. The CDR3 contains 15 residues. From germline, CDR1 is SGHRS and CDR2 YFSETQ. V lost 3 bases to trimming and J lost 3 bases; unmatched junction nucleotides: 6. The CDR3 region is CASSCCGTGVYEQYF. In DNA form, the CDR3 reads TGCGCCAGCAGCTGCTGCGGGACAGGGGTCTACGAGCAGTACTTC.